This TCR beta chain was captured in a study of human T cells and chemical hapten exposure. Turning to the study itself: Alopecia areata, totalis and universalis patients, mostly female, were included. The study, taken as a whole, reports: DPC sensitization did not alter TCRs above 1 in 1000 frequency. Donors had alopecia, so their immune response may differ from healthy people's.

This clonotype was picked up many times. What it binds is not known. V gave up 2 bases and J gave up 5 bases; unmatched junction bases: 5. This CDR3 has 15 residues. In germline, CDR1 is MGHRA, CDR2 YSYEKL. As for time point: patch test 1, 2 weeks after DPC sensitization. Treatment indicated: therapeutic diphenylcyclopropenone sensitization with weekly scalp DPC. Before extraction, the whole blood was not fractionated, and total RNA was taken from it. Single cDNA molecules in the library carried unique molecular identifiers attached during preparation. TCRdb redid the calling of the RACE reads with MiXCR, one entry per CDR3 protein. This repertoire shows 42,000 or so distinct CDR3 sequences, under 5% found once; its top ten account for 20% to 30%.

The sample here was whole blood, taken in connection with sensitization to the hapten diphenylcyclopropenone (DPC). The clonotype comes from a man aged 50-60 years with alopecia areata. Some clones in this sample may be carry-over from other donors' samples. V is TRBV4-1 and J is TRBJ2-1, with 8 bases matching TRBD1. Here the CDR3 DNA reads TGCGCCAGCAGCCAACTGGACAGGGACGACAATGAGCAGTTCTTC. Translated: CASSQLDRDDNEQFF.